The rows below give T cell receptor beta chains drawn from one sample of a study of T cells in Graves' hyperthyroidism and ophthalmopathy. One entry per CDR3 protein, called by TCRdb with MiXCR from the multiplex PCR reads. The table shows 350,000 or so distinct CDR3 sequences, with roughly 21% occurring only once. Sequencing was done on a sample of blood. Source of these receptors: a woman aged 50 to 65 with Graves' hyperthyroidism. The CDR3 runs from the conserved cysteine through the conserved F or W. Fields, in order: clone size, D gene, J gene, V gene, CDR3 DNA, CDR3 protein. D genes are given only for firm matches. Clone size is given for some rows only: seen once, a few or many times, or a class if the clone is expanded.

.	.	TRBJ2-1	TRBV6-1	TGTGCCAGCAGACTCCCAACAGTTAATGAGCAGTTCTTC	CASRLPTVNEQFF
many	.	TRBJ1-6	TRBV6-6	TGTGCCAGCAGTTACTTAGGGGGAGGGCATAATTCACCCCTCCACTTT	CASSYLGGGHNSPLHF
.	.	TRBJ2-1	TRBV18	TGTGCCAGCAGTTGGGGGGATGAGCAGTTCTTC	CASSWGDEQFF
.	.	TRBJ1-1	TRBV16	TGTGCCAGCAATATTAGGCCCGGGACTGAAGCTTTTTTT	CASNIRPGTEAFF
many	.	TRBJ1-2	TRBV28	TGTGCCAGCAGTTTAAGTTTGTGGGGACGTAGGGGCTACACCTTC	CASSLSLWGRRGYTF
many	.	TRBJ2-2	TRBV6-2/TRBV6-3	TGTGCCAGCAGTTACCAGACCGGGGAGCTGTTTTTT	CASSYQTGELFF
many	.	TRBJ2-1	TRBV6-1	TGTGCCAGCAGGACAGCGCACTCCTACAATGAGCAGTTCTTC	CASRTAHSYNEQFF
many	TRBD1	TRBJ1-2	TRBV27	TGTGCCAGCAGTTTGAGTAAGACAGGGCTATATGGCTACACCTTC	CASSLSKTGLYGYTF
many	TRBD2	TRBJ2-3	TRBV20-1	TGCAGTGCTAGAGCTTCTAGCGGGTCCTTCACAGATACGCAGTATTTT	CSARASSGSFTDTQYF
.	.	TRBJ1-6	TRBV20-1	TGCAGTGCGACAGTTCCATCCTATAATTCACCCCTCCACTTT	CSATVPSYNSPLHF
many	.	TRBJ1-1	TRBV6-5	TGTGCCAGCAGTTACTTGGCGGTTCGGGGGAACACTGAAGCTTTCTTT	CASSYLAVRGNTEAFF
.	.	TRBJ1-6	TRBV19	TGTGCCAGTAGTATTCTGGGATCTAATTCACCCCTCCACTTT	CASSILGSNSPLHF
few	TRBD1	TRBJ2-5	TRBV5-1	TGCGCCAGCGGTCAGGACAGGGCCCAAGAGACCCAGTACTTC	CASGQDRAQETQYF
.	TRBD1	TRBJ2-3	TRBV5-1	TGCGCCAGCAGCCCCCGGACAGGGGGCTTTGATACGCAGTATTTT	CASSPRTGGFDTQYF
.	.	TRBJ1-2	TRBV9	TGTGCCAGCAGCGTAGGTGGGGCGCGGGCTGGCTACACCTTC	CASSVGGARAGYTF
few	.	TRBJ1-4	TRBV7-9	TGTGCCAGCAGGGGACGGTATAATGAAAAACTGTTTTTT	CASRGRYNEKLFF
many	.	TRBJ1-6	TRBV5-1	TGCGCCAGCAGCTTGGCTGGGGGGGAAAATTCACCCCTCCACTTT	CASSLAGGENSPLHF
few	TRBD2	TRBJ2-5	TRBV11-2	TGTGCCAGCAGCTGGGGGGGGGGGCAAGAGACCCAGTACTTC	CASSWGGGQETQYF
once	TRBD2	TRBJ2-1	TRBV30	TGTGCCTGGAGTGTCGGGGCGGGAGGGCCCGATGAGCAGTTCTTC	CAWSVGAGGPDEQFF
.	.	TRBJ1-4	TRBV2	TGTGCCAGCAGTGTCAGGGTCGGTGAAAAACTGTTTTTT	CASSVRVGEKLFF
.	.	TRBJ2-2	TRBV2	TGTGCCAGCAGACCCTTCGGACAGATGGACACCGGGGAGCTGTTTTTT	CASRPFGQMDTGELFF